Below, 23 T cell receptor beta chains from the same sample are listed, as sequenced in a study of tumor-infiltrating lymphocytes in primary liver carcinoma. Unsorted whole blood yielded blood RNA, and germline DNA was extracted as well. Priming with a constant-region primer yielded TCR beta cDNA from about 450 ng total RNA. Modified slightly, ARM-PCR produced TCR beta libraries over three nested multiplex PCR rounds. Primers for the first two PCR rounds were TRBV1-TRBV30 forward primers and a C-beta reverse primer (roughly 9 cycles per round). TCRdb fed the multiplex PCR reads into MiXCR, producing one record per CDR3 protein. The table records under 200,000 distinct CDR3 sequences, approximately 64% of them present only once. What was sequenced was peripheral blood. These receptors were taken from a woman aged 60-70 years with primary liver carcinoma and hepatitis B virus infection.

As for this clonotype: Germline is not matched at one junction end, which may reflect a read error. The CDR3 coding sequence is TGTGCCATCAGCACGGGACTAGCGGGACCATATACGCAATATTTT. It codes for CAISTGLAGPYTQYF. The V and J genes are TRBV11-2 and TRBJ2-3, with 13 positions matching TRBD2. The CDR3 runs 15 residues. The V gene's germline CDR1 is SGHAT and CDR2 FQNNGV.

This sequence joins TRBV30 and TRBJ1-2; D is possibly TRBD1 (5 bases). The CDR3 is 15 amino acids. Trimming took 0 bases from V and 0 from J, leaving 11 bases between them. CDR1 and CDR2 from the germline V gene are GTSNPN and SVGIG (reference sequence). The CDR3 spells CAWSVSGLSNYGYTF. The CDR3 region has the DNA TGTGCCTGGAGTGTCTCAGGGTTATCTAACTATGGCTACACCTTC.

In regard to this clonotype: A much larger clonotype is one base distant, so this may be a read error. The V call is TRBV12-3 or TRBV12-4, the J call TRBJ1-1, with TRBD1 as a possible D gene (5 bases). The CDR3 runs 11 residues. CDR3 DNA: TGTACCAGCAGTCGACGGACAGAAGCTTTCTTT. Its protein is CTSSRRTEAFF.

CDR3 sequence reads: CASSTSGRATGELFF. As DNA, the CDR3 is TGTGCCAGCAGCACTAGCGGGAGGGCCACCGGGGAGCTGTTTTTT. The rearrangement uses TRBV28 and TRBJ2-2; 13 nucleotides align to TRBD2. The CDR3 consists of 15 residues. Per germline, CDR1 MDHEN and CDR2 SYDVKM. V dropped 6 bases and J dropped 4; count of bases not matched to a gene: 2.

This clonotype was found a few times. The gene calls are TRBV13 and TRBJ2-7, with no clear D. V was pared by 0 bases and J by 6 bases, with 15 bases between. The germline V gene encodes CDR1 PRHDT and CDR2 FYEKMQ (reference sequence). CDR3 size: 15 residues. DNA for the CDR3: TGTGCCAGCAGCTTAGGCCCGCCGAACGCGCTCGAGCAGTACTTC. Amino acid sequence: CASSLGPPNALEQYF.

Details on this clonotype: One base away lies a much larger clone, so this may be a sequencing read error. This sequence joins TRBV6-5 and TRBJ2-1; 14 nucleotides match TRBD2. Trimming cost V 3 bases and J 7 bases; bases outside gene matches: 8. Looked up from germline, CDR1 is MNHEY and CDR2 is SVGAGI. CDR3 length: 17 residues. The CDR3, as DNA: TGTGCCAGCAGTTATCGAGGGACTAGCGGGAGAAGTAATGAGCAGTTCTTC. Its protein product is CASSYRGTSGRSNEQFF.

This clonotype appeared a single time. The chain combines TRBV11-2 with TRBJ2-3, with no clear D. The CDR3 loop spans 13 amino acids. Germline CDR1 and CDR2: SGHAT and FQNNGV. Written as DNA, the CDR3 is TGTATCAGCACGTCAGCATTCACAGATACGCAGTATTTT. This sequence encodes CISTSAFTDTQYF.

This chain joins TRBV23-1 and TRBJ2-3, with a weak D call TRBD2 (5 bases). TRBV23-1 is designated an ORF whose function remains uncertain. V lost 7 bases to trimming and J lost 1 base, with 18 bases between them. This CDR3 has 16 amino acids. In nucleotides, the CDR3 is TGCGCCAGCAAGCTGGCCGCGGGTGCAGGCACAGATACGCAGTATTTT. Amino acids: CASKLAAGAGTDTQYF.

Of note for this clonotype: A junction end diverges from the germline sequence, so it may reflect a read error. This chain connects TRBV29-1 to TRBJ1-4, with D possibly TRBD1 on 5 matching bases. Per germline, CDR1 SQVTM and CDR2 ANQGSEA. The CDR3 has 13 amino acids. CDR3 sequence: CRVAGTPGEILFF. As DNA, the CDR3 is TGCAGGGTCGCCGGGACCCCGGGTGAAATACTGTTTTTT.

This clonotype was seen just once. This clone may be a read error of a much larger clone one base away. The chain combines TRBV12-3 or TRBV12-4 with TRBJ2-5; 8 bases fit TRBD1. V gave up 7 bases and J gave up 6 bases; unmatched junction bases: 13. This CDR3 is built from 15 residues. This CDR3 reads CASNPQQGVYKTQYF. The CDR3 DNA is TGTGCCAGCAATCCACAACAGGGGGTATATAAGACCCAGTACTTC.

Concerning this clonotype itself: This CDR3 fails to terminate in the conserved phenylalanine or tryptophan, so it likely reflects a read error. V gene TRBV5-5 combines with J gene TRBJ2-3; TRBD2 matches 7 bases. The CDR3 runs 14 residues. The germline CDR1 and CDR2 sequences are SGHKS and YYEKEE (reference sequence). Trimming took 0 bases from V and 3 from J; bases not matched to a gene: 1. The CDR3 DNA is TGTGCCAGCAGCTTGGCGGGAGGAACAGATACGCAGTATTTA. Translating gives CASSLAGGTDTQYL.

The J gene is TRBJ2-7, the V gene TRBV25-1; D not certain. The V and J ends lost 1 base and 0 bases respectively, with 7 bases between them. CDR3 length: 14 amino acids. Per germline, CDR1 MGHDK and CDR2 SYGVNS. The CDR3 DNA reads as TGTGCCAGCAGTGAATCCGACGCCTCCTACGAGCAGTACTTC. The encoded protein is CASSESDASYEQYF.

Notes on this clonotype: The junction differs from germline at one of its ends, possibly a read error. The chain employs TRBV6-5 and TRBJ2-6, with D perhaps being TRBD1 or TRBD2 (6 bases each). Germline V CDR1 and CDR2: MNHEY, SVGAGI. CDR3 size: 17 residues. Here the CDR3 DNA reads TGTGCCAGCAGAGAGGGGGAGGCCTTCCCTGGGGCCAACGTCCTGAGTTTC. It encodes CASREGEAFPGANVLSF.

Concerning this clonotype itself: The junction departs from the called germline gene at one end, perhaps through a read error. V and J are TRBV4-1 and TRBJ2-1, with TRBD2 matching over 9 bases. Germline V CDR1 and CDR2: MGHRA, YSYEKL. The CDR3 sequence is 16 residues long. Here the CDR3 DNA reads TGCGCCAACAGCCAAGGTTGGCTAGCGGGAACCAATGAGCAGTTCTTC. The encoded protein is CANSQGWLAGTNEQFF.

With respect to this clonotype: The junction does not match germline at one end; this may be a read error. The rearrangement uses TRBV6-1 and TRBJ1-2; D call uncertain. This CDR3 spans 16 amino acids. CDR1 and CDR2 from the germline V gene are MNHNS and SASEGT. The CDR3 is CASCEVVAGYNYGYTF. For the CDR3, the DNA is TGTGCCAGCTGTGAAGTAGTGGCAGGATATAACTATGGCTACACCTTC.

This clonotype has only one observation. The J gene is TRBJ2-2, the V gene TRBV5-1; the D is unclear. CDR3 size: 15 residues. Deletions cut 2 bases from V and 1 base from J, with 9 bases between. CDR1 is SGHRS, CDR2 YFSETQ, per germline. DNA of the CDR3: TGCGCCAGCAGCTTAGCAGACGTGAACACCGGGGAGCTGTTTTTT. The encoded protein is CASSLADVNTGELFF. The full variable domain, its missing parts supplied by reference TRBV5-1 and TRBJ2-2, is KAGVTQTPRYLIKTRGQQVTLSCSPISGHRSVSWYQQTPGQGLQFLFEYFSETQRNKGNFPGRFSGRQFSNSRSEMNVSTLELGDSALYLCASSLADVNTGELFFGEGSRLTVL.

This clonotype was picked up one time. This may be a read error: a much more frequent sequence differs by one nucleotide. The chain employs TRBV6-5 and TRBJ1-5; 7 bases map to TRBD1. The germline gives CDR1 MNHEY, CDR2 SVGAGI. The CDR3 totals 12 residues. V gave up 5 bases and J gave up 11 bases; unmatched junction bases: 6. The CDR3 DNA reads TGTGCCAGCAGTCCGAGGGGGCAGTCCCAGCATTTT. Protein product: CASSPRGQSQHF.

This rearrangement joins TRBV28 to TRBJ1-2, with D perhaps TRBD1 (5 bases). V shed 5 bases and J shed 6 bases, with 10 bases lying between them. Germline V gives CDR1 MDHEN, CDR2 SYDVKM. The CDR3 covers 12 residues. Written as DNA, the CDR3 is TGTGCCAGCAGTCCCGGGACTCATGGCTACACCTTC. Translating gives CASSPGTHGYTF.

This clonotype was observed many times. The DNA of the CDR3 is TGTGCCAGCAGTGAAGGTTCCGAGCACTATGGCTACACCTTC. Protein product: CASSEGSEHYGYTF. The V and J genes are TRBV6-1 and TRBJ1-2; no definite D call. The CDR3 covers 14 residues. The V and J ends lost 1 base and 3 bases respectively, with 9 bases between them. Germline-derived CDR1 and CDR2 are MNHNS and SASEGT.

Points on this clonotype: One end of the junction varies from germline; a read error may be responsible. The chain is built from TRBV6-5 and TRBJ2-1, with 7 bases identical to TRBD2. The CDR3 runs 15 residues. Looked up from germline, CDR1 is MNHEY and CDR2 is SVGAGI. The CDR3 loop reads CASSWQAGLGYEQFF. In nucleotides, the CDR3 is TGTGCCAGTAGTTGGCAAGCGGGGTTGGGCTATGAGCAGTTCTTC.

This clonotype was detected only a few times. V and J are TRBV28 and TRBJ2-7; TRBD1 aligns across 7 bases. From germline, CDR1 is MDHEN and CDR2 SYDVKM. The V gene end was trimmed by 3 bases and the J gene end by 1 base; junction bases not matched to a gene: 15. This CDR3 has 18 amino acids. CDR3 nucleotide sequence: TGTGCCAGCAGTTTGATTCAGGTGGCCGGGACAGAATCCTACGAGCAGTACTTC. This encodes CASSLIQVAGTESYEQYF.

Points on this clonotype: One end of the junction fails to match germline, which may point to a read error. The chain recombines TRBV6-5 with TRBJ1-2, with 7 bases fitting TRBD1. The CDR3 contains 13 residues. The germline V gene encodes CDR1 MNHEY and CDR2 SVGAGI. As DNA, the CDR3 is TGTGCCAGCAGTCCTAGACAGGGCTATGGTTACACCTTC. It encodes CASSPRQGYGYTF.

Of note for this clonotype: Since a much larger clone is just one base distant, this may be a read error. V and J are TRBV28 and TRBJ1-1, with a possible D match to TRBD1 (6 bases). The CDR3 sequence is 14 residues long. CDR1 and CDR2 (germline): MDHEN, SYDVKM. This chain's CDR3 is CASRTGFRNNEAFF. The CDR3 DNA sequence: TGTGCCAGCAGAACAGGGTTTAGGAACAATGAAGCTTTCTTT.